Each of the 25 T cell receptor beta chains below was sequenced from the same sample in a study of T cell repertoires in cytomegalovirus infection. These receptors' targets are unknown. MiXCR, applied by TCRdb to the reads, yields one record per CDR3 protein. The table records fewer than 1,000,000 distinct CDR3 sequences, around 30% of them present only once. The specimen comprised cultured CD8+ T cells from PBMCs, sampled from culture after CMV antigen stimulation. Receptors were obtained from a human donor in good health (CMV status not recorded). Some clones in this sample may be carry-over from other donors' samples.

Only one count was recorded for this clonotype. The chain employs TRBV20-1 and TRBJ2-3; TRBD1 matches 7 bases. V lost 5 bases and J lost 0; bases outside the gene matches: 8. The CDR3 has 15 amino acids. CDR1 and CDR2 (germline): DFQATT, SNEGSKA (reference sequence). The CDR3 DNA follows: TGCAGTGCTCAGGGACAGTCCCCAAGCACAGATACGCAGTATTTT. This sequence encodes CSAQGQSPSTDTQYF.

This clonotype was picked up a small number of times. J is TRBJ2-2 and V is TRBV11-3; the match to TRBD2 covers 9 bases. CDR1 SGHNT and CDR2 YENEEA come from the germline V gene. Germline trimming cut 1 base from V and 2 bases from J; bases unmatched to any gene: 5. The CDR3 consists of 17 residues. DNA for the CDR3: TGTGCCAGCAGCTTAGTGACAGCGGGGGGTAACACCGGGGAGCTGTTTTTT. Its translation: CASSLVTAGGNTGELFF.

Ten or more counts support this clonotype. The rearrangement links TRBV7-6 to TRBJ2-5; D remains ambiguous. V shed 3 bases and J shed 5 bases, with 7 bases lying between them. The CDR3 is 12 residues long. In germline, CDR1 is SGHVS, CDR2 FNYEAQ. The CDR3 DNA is TGTGCCAGCAGCTTTAACGGGGAGACCCAGTACTTC. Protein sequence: CASSFNGETQYF.

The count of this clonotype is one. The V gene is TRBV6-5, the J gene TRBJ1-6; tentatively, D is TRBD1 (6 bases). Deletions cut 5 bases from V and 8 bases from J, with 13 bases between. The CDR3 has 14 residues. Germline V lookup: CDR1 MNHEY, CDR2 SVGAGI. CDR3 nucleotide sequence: TGTGCCAGCAGTACTCCAGGGGATCATTCACCCCTCCACTTT. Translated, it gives CASSTPGDHSPLHF.

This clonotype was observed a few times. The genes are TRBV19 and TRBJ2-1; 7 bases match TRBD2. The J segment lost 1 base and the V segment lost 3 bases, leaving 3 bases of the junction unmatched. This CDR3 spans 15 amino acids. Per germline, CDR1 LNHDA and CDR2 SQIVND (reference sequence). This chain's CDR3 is CASSIPAGSYNEQFF. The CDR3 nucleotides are TGTGCCAGTAGTATTCCAGCGGGGTCCTACAATGAGCAGTTCTTC.

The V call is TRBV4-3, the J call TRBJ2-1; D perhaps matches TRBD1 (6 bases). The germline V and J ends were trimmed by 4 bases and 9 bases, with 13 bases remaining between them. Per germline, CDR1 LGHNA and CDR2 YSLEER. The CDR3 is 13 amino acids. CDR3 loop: CASSRTGKGEQFF. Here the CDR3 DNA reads TGCGCCAGCAGCCGAACAGGGAAGGGTGAGCAGTTCTTC.

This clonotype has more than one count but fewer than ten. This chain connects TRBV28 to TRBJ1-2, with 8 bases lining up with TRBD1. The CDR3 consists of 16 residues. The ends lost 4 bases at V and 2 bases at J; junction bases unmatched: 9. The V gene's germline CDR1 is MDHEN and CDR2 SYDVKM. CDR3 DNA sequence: TGTGCCAGCAGTTCTCCACAGGGGGGCCTCAACTATGGCTACACCTTC. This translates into CASSSPQGGLNYGYTF.

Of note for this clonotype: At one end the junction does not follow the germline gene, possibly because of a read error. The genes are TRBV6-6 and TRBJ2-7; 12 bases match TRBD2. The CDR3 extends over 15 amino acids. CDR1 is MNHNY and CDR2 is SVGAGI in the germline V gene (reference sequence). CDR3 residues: CVSSWTSGATYEQYF. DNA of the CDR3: TGTGTCAGCAGTTGGACTAGCGGGGCCACCTACGAGCAGTACTTC.

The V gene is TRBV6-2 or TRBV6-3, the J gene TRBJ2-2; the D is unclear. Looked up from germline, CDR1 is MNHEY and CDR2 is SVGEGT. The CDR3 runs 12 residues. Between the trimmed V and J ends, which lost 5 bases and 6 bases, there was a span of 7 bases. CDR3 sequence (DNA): TGTGCCAGCAGTATTGGCTCCGGGGAGCTGTTTTTT. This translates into CASSIGSGELFF.

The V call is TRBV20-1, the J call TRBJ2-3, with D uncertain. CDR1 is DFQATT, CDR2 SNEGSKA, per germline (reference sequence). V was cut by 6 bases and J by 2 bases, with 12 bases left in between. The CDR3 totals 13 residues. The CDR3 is CSAEIEITDTQYF. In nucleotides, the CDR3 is TGCAGTGCCGAAATAGAGATCACAGATACGCAGTATTTT.

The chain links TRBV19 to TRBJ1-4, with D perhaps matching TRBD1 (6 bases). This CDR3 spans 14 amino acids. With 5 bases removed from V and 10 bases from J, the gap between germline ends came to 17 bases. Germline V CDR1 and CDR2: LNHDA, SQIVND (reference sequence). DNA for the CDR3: TGTGCCAGTAGTTCTGGGGGGCCGGGGCCAAAACTGTTTTTT. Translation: CASSSGGPGPKLFF.

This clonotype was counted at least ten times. CDR3 in amino acids: CASTNKPSGEYEQYV. The CDR3 nucleotides read TGTGCCAGCACCAACAAGCCCAGCGGGGAATACGAGCAGTACGTC. The chain is built from TRBV7-8 and TRBJ2-7; 7 bases are shared with TRBD2. Germline V gene data show CDR1 as SGHVS and CDR2 as FQNEAQ. With V trimmed by 7 bases and J by 4 bases, 13 bases remained unmatched. This CDR3 is 15 amino acids long.

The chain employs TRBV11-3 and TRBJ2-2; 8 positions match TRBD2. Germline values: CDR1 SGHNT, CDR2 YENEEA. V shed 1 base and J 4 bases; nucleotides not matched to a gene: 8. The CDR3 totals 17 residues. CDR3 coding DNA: TGTGCCAGCAGCTTAGCGGGGCCAGCGGGGGTCACCGGGGAGCTGTTTTTT. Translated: CASSLAGPAGVTGELFF. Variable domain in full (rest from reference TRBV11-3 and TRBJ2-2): EAGVVQSPRYKIIEKKQPVAFWCNPISGHNTLYWYLQNLGQGPELLIRYENEEAVDDSQLPKDRFSAERLKGVDSTLKIQPAELGDSAVYLCASSLAGPAGVTGELFFGEGSRLTVL.

CDR3 in DNA: TGTGCCAGCAGGTTGGAGGAGTACAATGAGCAGTTCTTC. Protein product: CASRLEEYNEQFF. V usage is TRBV28 and J usage is TRBJ2-1; a weak D match, TRBD2 (5 bases). CDR3 size: 13 residues. V was pared by 6 bases and J by 4 bases, with 10 bases between. Germline V gene data show CDR1 as MDHEN and CDR2 as SYDVKM.

The CDR3 DNA reads as TGTGCCAGCAGTTTAGACCCCGGGGGAAGGACCGGGGAGCTGTTTTTT. It is translated as CASSLDPGGRTGELFF. The chain combines TRBV28 with TRBJ2-2; tentative D call: TRBD2 (6 bases). Between the trimmed V and J ends, which lost 2 bases and 5 bases, there was a span of 15 bases. The CDR3 loop spans 16 amino acids. Germline values: CDR1 MDHEN, CDR2 SYDVKM.

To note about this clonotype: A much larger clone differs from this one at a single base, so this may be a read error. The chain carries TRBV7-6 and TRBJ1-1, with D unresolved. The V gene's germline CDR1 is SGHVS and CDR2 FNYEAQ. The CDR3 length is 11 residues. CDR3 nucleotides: TGTGTCAGCAGCCCCGGTGCTGAAGCTTTCTTT. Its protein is CVSSPGAEAFF.

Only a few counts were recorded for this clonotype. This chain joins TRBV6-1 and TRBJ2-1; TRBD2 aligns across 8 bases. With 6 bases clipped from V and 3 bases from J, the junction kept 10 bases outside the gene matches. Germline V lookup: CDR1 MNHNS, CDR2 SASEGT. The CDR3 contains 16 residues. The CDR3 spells CASRASAGGFYNEQFF. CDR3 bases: TGTGCCAGCAGGGCGTCGGCGGGAGGTTTCTACAATGAGCAGTTCTTC.

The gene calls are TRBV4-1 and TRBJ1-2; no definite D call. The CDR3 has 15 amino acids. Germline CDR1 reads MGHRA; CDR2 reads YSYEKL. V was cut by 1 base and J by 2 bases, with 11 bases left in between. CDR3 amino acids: CASSQGIGQNYGYTF. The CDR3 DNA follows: TGCGCCAGCAGCCAAGGGATAGGGCAGAACTATGGCTACACCTTC.

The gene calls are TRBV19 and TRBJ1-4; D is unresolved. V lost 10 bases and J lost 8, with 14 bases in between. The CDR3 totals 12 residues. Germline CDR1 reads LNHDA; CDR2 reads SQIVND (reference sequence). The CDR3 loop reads CATGPSREKLFF. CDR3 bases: TGTGCCACCGGACCCTCTAGAGAAAAACTGTTTTTT. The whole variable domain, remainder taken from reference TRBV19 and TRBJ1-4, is DGGITQSPKYLFRKEGQNVTLSCEQNLNHDAMYWYRQDPGQGLRLIYYSQIVNDFQKGDIAEGYSVSREKKESFPLTVTSAQKNPTAFYLCATGPSREKLFFGSGTQLSVL.

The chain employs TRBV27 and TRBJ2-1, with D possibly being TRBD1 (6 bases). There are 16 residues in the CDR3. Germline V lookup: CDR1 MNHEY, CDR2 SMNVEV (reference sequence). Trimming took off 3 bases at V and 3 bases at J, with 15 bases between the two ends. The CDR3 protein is CASSLSAGDFYNEQFF. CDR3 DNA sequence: TGTGCCAGCAGTTTGAGCGCAGGGGATTTCTACAATGAGCAGTTCTTC.

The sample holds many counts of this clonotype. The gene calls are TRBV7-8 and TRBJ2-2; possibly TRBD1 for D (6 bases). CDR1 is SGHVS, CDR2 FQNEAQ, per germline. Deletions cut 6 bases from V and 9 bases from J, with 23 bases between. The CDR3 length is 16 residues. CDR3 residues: CASRLKGERGNWELFF. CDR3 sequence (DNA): TGTGCCAGCAGATTAAAGGGGGAAAGAGGGAATTGGGAGCTGTTTTTT.

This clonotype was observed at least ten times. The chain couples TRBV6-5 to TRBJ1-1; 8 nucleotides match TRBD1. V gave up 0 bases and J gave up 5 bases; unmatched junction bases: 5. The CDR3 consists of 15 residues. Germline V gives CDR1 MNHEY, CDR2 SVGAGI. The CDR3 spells CASSYSGQGGTEAFF. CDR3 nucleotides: TGTGCCAGCAGTTACTCTGGACAGGGAGGAACTGAAGCTTTCTTT.

For the CDR3, the DNA is TGTGCCAGCAGGACCGGACTCCTGCTAAATGAAAAACTGTTTTTT. It yields the protein CASRTGLLLNEKLFF. V is TRBV5-6 and J is TRBJ1-4; D is undetermined. V lost 5 bases, J lost 5 bases, and 16 bases lay in between. The CDR3 consists of 15 residues. Germline CDR1 SGHDT, CDR2 YYEEEE. Using reference TRBV5-6 and TRBJ1-4 for the parts outside the CDR3, the full variable domain is DAGVTQSPTHLIKTRGQQVTLRCSPKSGHDTVSWYQQALGQGPQFIFQYYEEEERQRGNFPDRFSGHQFPNYSSELNVNALLLGDSALYLCASRTGLLLNEKLFFGSGTQLSVL.

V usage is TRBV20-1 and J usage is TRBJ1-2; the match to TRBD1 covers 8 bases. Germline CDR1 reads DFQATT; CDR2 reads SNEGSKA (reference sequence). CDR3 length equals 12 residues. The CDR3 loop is CRTGQVNYGYTF. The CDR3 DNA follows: TGCAGGACGGGACAGGTTAACTATGGCTACACCTTC.

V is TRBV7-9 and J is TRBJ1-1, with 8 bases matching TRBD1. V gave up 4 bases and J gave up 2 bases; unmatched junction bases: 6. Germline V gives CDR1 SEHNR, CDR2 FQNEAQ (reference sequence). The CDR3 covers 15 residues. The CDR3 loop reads CASSSKDRANTEAFF. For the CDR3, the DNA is TGTGCCAGCAGCTCGAAGGACAGGGCTAACACTGAAGCTTTCTTT.